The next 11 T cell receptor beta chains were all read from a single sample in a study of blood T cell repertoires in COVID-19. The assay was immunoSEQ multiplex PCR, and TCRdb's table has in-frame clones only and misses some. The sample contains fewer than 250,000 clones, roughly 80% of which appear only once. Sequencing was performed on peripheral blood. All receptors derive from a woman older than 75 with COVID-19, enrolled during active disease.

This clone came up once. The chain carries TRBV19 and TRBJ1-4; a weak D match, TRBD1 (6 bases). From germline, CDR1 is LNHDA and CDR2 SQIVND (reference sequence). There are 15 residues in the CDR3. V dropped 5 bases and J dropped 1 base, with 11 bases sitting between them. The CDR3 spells CASSPLQGTNEKLFF. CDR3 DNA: TGTGCCAGTAGTCCCCTACAGGGAACTAATGAAAAACTGTTTTTT.

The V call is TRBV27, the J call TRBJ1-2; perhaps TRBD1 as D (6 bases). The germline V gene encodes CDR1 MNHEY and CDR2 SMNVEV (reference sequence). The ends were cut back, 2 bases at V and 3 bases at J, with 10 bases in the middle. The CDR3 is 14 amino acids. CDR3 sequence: CASSLGQPYYGYTF. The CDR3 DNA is TGTGCCAGCAGTTTAGGACAGCCGTACTATGGCTACACCTTC.

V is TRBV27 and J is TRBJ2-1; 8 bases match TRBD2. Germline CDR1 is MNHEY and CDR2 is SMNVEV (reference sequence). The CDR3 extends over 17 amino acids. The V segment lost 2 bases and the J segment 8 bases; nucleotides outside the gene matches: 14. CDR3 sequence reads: CASSLKGGRSGAYEQFF. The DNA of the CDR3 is TGTGCCAGCAGTTTAAAAGGCGGCCGTAGCGGGGCCTATGAGCAGTTCTTC.

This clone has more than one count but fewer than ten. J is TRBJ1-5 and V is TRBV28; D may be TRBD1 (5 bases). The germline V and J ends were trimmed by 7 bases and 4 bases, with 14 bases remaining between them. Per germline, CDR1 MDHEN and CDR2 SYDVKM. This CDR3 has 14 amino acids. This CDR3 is CASTSFRGNQPQHF. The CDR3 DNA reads TGTGCCAGCACCTCCTTTCGGGGGAATCAGCCCCAGCATTTT.

CDR3 sequence: CASSYRTSGGYEQFF. In DNA, the CDR3 is TGTGCCAGCAGTTACCGGACTAGCGGGGGCTATGAGCAGTTCTTC. The V gene is TRBV6-5, the J gene TRBJ2-1, with 13 bases fitting TRBD2. The CDR3 runs to 15 residues. The germline V gene encodes CDR1 MNHEY and CDR2 SVGAGI. After removal of 2 bases from V and 8 bases from J, the junction contained 3 bases not matched to a gene.

CDR3 nucleotide sequence: TGTGCCATCAGTTTAGCGGGGGGACGCACAGATACGCAGTATTTT. This gives the protein CAISLAGGRTDTQYF. The genes are TRBV10-3 and TRBJ2-3, with TRBD2 matching over 10 bases. The CDR3 contains 15 residues. V lost 5 bases to trimming and J lost 1 base; unmatched junction nucleotides: 3. Germline-derived CDR1 and CDR2 are ENHRY and SYGVKD.

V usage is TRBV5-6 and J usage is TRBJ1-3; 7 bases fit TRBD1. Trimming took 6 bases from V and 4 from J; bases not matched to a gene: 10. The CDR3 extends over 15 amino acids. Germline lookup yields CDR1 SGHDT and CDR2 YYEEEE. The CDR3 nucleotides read TGTGCCAGCAACCCGCGTAGGGGGCTCGGAAACACCATATATTTT. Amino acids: CASNPRRGLGNTIYF.

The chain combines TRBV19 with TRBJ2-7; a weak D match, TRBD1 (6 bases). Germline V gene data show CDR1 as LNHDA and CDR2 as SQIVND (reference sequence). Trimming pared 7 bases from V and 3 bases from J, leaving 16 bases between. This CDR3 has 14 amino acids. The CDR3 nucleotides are TGTGCCAGTATACCCCCGGACAGTAGCTACGAGCAGTACGTC. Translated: CASIPPDSSYEQYV.

CDR3 residues: CAISDKAGTEAFF. The CDR3 coding sequence is TGTGCCATCAGTGACAAGGCGGGCACTGAAGCTTTCTTT. The genes are TRBV10-3 and TRBJ1-1; D ambiguous. The CDR3 length is 13 residues. The germline V gene has CDR1 ENHRY and CDR2 SYGVKD. V shed 3 bases and J shed 4 bases, with 9 bases lying between them.

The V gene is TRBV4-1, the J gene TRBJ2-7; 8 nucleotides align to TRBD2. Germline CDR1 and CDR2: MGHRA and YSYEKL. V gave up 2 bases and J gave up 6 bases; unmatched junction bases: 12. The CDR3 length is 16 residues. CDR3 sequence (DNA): TGCGCCAGCAGCCAAAAAACGGGTCGGGGGGGCGGCGAGCAGTACTTC. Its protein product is CASSQKTGRGGGEQYF.

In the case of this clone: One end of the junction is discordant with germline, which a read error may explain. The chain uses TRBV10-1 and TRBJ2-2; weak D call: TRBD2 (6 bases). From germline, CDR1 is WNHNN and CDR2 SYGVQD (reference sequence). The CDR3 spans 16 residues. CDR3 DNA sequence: TGCGCAAGCACAGGTAATGGAGGGCTTAACACCGGGGAGCTGTTTTTT. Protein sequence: CASTGNGGLNTGELFF.